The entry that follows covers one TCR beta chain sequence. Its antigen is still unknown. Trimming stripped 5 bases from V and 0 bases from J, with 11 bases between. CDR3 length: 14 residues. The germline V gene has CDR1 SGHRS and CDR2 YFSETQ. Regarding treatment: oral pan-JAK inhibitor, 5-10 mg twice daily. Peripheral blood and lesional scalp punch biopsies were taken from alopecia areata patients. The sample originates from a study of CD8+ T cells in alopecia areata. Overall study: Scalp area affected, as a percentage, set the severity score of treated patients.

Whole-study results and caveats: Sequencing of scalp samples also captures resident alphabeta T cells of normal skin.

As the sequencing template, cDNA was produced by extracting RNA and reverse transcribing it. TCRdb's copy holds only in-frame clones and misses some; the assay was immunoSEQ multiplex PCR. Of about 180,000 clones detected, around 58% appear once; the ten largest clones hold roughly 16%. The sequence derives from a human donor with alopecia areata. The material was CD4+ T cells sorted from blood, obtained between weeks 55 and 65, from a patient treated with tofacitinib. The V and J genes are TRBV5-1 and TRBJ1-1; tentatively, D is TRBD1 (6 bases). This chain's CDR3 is CASRSGALNTEAFF. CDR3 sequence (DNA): TGCGCCAGCAGGTCAGGGGCCCTGAACACTGAAGCTTTCTTT.